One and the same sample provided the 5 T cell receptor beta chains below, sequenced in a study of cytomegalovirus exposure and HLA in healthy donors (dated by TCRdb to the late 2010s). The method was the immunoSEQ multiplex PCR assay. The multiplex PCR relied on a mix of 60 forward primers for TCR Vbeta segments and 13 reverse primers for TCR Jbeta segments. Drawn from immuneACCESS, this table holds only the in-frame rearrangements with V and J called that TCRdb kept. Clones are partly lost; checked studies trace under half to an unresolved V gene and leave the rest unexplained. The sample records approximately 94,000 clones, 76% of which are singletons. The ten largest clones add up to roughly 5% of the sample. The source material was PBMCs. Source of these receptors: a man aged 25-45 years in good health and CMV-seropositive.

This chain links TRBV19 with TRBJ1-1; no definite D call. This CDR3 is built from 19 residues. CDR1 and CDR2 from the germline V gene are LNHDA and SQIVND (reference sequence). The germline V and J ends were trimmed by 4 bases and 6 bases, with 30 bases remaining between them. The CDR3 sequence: CASSNMAGGGIKHRAEAFF. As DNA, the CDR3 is TGTGCCAGTAGTAATATGGCCGGTGGAGGAATAAAACATCGGGCTGAAGCTTTCTTT. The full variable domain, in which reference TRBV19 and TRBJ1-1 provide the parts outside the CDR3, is DGGITQSPKYLFRKEGQNVTLSCEQNLNHDAMYWYRQDPGQGLRLIYYSQIVNDFQKGDIAEGYSVSREKKESFPLTVTSAQKNPTAFYLCASSNMAGGGIKHRAEAFFGQGTRLTVV.

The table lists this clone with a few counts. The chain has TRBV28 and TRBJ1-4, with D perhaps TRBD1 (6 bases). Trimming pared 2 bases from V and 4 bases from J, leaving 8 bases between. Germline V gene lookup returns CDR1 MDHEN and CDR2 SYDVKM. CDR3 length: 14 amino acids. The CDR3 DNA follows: TGTGCCAGCAGTTTACGGACAGTTAATGAAAAACTGTTTTTT. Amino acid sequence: CASSLRTVNEKLFF.

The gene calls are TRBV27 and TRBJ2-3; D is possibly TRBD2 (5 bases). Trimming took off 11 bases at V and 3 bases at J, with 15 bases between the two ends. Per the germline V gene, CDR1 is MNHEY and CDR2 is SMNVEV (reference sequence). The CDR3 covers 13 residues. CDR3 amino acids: CACRASGTDTQYF. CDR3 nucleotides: TGTGCCTGCCGGGCCAGCGGAACAGATACGCAGTATTTT.

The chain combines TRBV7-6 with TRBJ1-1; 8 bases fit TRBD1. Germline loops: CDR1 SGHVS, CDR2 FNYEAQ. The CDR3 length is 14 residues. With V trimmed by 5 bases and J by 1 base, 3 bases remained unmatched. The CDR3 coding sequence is TGTGCCAGCAGCCTAGGGACAGGGAACACTGAAGCTTTCTTT. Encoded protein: CASSLGTGNTEAFF.

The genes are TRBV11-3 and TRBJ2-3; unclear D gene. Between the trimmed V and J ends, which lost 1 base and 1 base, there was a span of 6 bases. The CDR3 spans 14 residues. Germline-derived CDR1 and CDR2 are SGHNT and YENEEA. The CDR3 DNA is TGTGCCAGCAGCTTAGGAGGAGGCACAGATACGCAGTATTTT. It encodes CASSLGGGTDTQYF.